This entry lists 5 T cell receptor beta chains sequenced from one sample in a study of regulatory T cells in long-lasting Graves disease. Time point denoted: newly diagnosed GD, antithyroid drugs for less than 3 months. TCR sequences were obtained from RNA taken from PBMCs. The authors built TCR beta libraries using iRepertoire HTBI primers and Arm-PCR of CDR3 regions. Each CDR3 protein is one row after TCRdb ran MiXCR on the multiplex PCR reads. The data hold hundreds of thousands of distinct CDR3 sequences, with roughly 15% observed a single time. These same data were also listed under a study on T cells in Graves' hyperthyroidism and ophthalmopathy.

The starting material was peripheral blood mononuclear cells (PBMCs), obtained at new diagnosis, from a patient treated with antithyroid drugs. The source is a woman aged 25 to 45 with Graves disease.

This clonotype was observed a few times. The chain links TRBV5-1 to TRBJ2-1; D gene unclear. CDR1 and CDR2 from the germline V gene are SGHRS and YFSETQ. This CDR3 region has 12 residues. V was shortened by 7 bases and J by 3 bases, with 8 bases between the two germline ends. CDR3 sequence (DNA): TGCGCCAGCTGGACCGACTACAATGAGCAGTTCTTC. Translating gives CASWTDYNEQFF.

This clonotype was seen only a few times. V gene TRBV6-2 or TRBV6-3 combines with J gene TRBJ2-3, with D hard to call. The CDR3 sequence is 14 residues long. V was clipped by 2 bases and J by 8 bases, with 14 bases between them. Looked up from germline, CDR1 is MNHEY and CDR2 is SVGEGT. The CDR3 here is CASSYTPSVGTQYF. The CDR3 DNA reads TGTGCCAGCAGTTACACCCCCAGCGTCGGTACGCAGTATTTT.

In its sample, this clonotype was seen a few times. The chain carries TRBV30 and TRBJ2-2; 9 bases are shared with TRBD2. The CDR3 length is 16 residues. The germline V gene encodes CDR1 GTSNPN and CDR2 SVGIG (reference sequence). The V and J ends lost 5 bases and 6 bases, in that order; junction bases with no gene match: 13. The chain's CDR3 is CAWETLAGRGAGELFF. The DNA for the CDR3 is TGTGCCTGGGAAACCCTAGCGGGGAGAGGCGCCGGGGAGCTGTTTTTT. Variable domain in full (rest from reference TRBV30 and TRBJ2-2): SQTIHQWPATLVQPVGSPLSLECTVEGTSNPNLYWYRQAAGRGLQLLFYSVGIGQISSEVPQNLSASRPQDRQFILSSKKLLLSDSGFYLCAWETLAGRGAGELFFGEGSRLTVL.

The sample holds a few counts of this clonotype. The gene calls are TRBV19 and TRBJ1-2; TRBD1 might be the D (5 bases). This CDR3 has 15 amino acids. V was cut by 5 bases and J by 2 bases, with 15 bases left in between. Germline CDR1 is LNHDA and CDR2 is SQIVND (reference sequence). The CDR3: CASSSLGRKNYGYTF. The DNA for the CDR3 is TGTGCCAGTAGTTCCCTGGGACGGAAGAACTATGGCTACACCTTC.

The chain has TRBV7-9 and TRBJ2-3, with 10 bases identical to TRBD2. Germline V gene sequence: CDR1 SEHNR, CDR2 FQNEAQ (reference sequence). The CDR3 covers 17 residues. The V gene end was trimmed by 4 bases and the J gene end by 1 base; junction bases not matched to a gene: 8. The CDR3 is CASSSGLAELRTDTQYF. Here the CDR3 DNA reads TGTGCCAGCAGCTCCGGACTAGCGGAGCTCCGCACAGATACGCAGTATTTT.